This section outlines one T cell receptor beta chain sequence together with its context. J gave up 7 bases and V 3 bases, and 4 bases lay outside the gene matches. The CDR3 covers 14 residues. Germline values: CDR1 LNHDA, CDR2 SQIVND (reference sequence). Sequencing used immunoSEQ multiplex PCR; TCRdb keeps in-frame clones, though not all of them. The sample holds approximately 110,000 clones, roughly 80% seen once. This sample was included in a study of blood T cell repertoires in COVID-19. The chain employs TRBV19 and TRBJ1-4; 8 bases are a match to TRBD1. This TCR was recovered from a man between 65 and 80 years old with active or convalescent COVID-19. Sequenced sample: peripheral blood. The CDR3 loop is CASSIGGQGEKLFF. The CDR3 DNA reads as TGTGCCAGTAGTATCGGTGGACAGGGTGAAAAACTGTTTTTT.